These 27 T cell receptor beta chains were sequenced from one sample in a study of T cells expressing NK-cell markers. TCRdb reprocessed the 5' RACE reads and keeps a single row for each CDR3 protein, giving no DNA. This sample's clone table lists some 150,000 distinct CDR3 sequences. The sequencing input was blood T cells: a sorted CD56 or NKG2C T cell subset, CD4+ or CD8+ T cells, or bulk PBMC T cells (not recorded which). The receptors were gathered from a man aged 18 to 29 in good health.

The J gene is TRBJ1-1, the V gene TRBV7-9. Germline CDR1 reads SEHNR; CDR2 reads FQNEAQ (reference sequence). The CDR3 spans 11 residues. CDR3 sequence reads: CASTGNTEAFF.

The gene calls are TRBV20-1 and TRBJ2-3; TCRdb's D gene call, TRBD2, goes unchecked for lack of DNA. CDR1 and CDR2 (germline): DFQATT, SNEGSKA (reference sequence). The CDR3 length is 13 residues. The CDR3 loop is CSARGLLTDTQYF.

The CDR3 sequence is CASSPGTGKLNTEAFF. The chain employs TRBV11-2 and TRBJ1-1; with no DNA, the TCRdb D assignment of TRBD1 cannot be verified. CDR1 is SGHAT, CDR2 FQNNGV, per germline. There are 16 residues in the CDR3.

The chain uses TRBV7-8 and TRBJ1-1. This CDR3 is 18 amino acids long. Germline CDR1 and CDR2: SGHVS and FQNEAQ. CDR3 region: CASSLGIWDGALNTEAFF.

The chain couples TRBV3-1 to TRBJ2-3; TCRdb names TRBD2, which stays unverified in the absence of DNA. The CDR3 sequence is 15 residues long. Germline V lookup: CDR1 LGHDT, CDR2 YNNKEL (reference sequence). CDR3 protein: CASANWAALTDTQYF.

The chain uses TRBV30 and TRBJ2-4. This CDR3 contains 14 residues. CDR1 is GTSNPN and CDR2 is SVGIG in the germline V gene (reference sequence). CDR3 in amino acids: CAWSVGIAKNIQYF. Supplemented by reference TRBV30 and TRBJ2-4, the full variable domain reads SQTIHQWPATLVQPVGSPLSLECTVEGTSNPNLYWYRQAAGRGLQLLFYSVGIGQISSEVPQNLSASRPQDRQFILSSKKLLLSDSGFYLCAWSVGIAKNIQYFGAGTRLSVL.

J is TRBJ2-7 and V is TRBV28; with no DNA, the TCRdb D assignment of TRBD1 cannot be verified. The germline V gene has CDR1 MDHEN and CDR2 SYDVKM. The CDR3 runs to 15 residues. The CDR3 reads CASSLSRTGSSEQYF.

The gene calls are TRBV5-1 and TRBJ2-3. In germline, CDR1 is SGHRS, CDR2 YFSETQ. This CDR3 is 15 amino acids long. CDR3 sequence: CASSFAGTSTDTQYF.

The chain uses TRBV12-3 or TRBV12-4 and TRBJ2-5; the D call from TCRdb, TRBD1, cannot be confirmed without DNA. This CDR3 spans 14 amino acids. The CDR3 protein is CASSLSGEVETQYF.

This chain joins TRBV5-5 and TRBJ1-2; the D gene TCRdb calls, TRBD1, cannot be checked with no DNA. The CDR3 sequence is 14 residues long. In germline, CDR1 is SGHKS, CDR2 YYEKEE (reference sequence). The CDR3 is CASSPGQGYYGYTF.

The chain has TRBV15 and TRBJ2-5; with no DNA, the TCRdb D assignment of TRBD1 cannot be verified. The CDR3 is made up of 14 amino acids. Germline assignment: CDR1 LNHNV and CDR2 YYDKDF (reference sequence). CDR3 sequence reads: CATSIGTGRETQYF.

The V and J genes are TRBV24-1 and TRBJ2-3. This CDR3 has 14 residues. Looked up from germline, CDR1 is KGHDR and CDR2 is SFDVKD. CDR3 loop: CATRPTVSTDTQYF.

This rearrangement joins TRBV15 to TRBJ1-5; TCRdb reports TRBD1, a call that lacks DNA to check it against. The CDR3 spans 16 residues. Per germline, CDR1 LNHNV and CDR2 YYDKDF (reference sequence). The chain's CDR3 is CATSRDRTGGVQPQHF.

CDR3 sequence: CASSLLGVHNEQFF. The rearrangement joins TRBV5-1 to TRBJ2-1; TCRdb gives TRBD1 as the D gene, but with no DNA this cannot be confirmed. Germline assignment: CDR1 SGHRS and CDR2 YFSETQ. CDR3 length: 14 residues.

The chain is built from TRBV4-2 and TRBJ2-5. This CDR3 has 15 amino acids. CDR1 and CDR2 (germline): LGHNA, YNFKEQ. CDR3 sequence reads: CASSQDSVHQETQYF.

This chain links TRBV4-3 with TRBJ2-2; the D call of TRBD2 rests on TCRdb alone, since no DNA is present to check it. Germline assignment: CDR1 LGHNA and CDR2 YSLEER. The CDR3 sequence is 16 residues long. CDR3 in amino acids: CASVGAGGLGVGELFF.

The chain recombines TRBV7-9 with TRBJ2-3; TCRdb proposes TRBD2, but this gene call is untestable without DNA. This CDR3 contains 14 residues. Germline V gene sequence: CDR1 SEHNR, CDR2 FQNEAQ (reference sequence). This chain's CDR3 is CASSLLGGTDTQYF.

The CDR3 spells CASSYETGNTVTGELFF. The V gene is TRBV6-5, the J gene TRBJ2-2; the D call from TCRdb, TRBD1, cannot be confirmed without DNA. The CDR3 runs to 17 residues. Germline V lookup: CDR1 MNHEY, CDR2 SVGAGI.

The rearrangement links TRBV20-1 to TRBJ2-1; lacking DNA, the TRBD2 call made by TCRdb goes unchecked. Germline V gene lookup returns CDR1 DFQATT and CDR2 SNEGSKA (reference sequence). This CDR3 contains 14 residues. The CDR3 loop reads CSARGLAEHNEQFF.

The chain recombines TRBV6-5 with TRBJ2-2; TCRdb names TRBD2, which stays unverified in the absence of DNA. Germline CDR1 reads MNHEY; CDR2 reads SVGAGI. The length of the CDR3 is 14 residues. The CDR3 loop is CASSYSEGSGELFF.

J is TRBJ2-2 and V is TRBV29-1; TCRdb reports TRBD2, a call that lacks DNA to check it against. Germline loops: CDR1 SQVTM, CDR2 ANQGSEA. The CDR3 is made up of 15 amino acids. CDR3 in amino acids: CSVGTSGSLAGELFF.

The chain is built from TRBV28 and TRBJ1-2. Germline assignment: CDR1 MDHEN and CDR2 SYDVKM. The length of the CDR3 is 13 residues. The CDR3 region is CASSPTVNYGYTF.

The V gene is TRBV21-1, the J gene TRBJ2-7; lacking DNA, the TRBD1 call made by TCRdb goes unchecked. TRBV21-1 is classified as a pseudogene. The CDR3 runs to 17 residues. The CDR3 protein is CASSKWRTGEPIYEQYF.

The J gene is TRBJ2-1, the V gene TRBV7-9; lacking DNA, the TRBD2 call made by TCRdb goes unchecked. The CDR3 consists of 15 residues. In germline, CDR1 is SEHNR, CDR2 FQNEAQ (reference sequence). The CDR3 loop is CASSLLRLAGNEQFF.

V usage is TRBV29-1 and J usage is TRBJ2-1; there is no DNA to check the TCRdb D call of TRBD2. The germline CDR1 and CDR2 sequences are SQVTM and ANQGSEA. The CDR3 is made up of 14 amino acids. The CDR3 loop reads CSGLGAGGPNEQFF.

The CDR3 sequence is CATSDPGTDNEQFF. The rearrangement links TRBV24-1 to TRBJ2-1; TCRdb proposes TRBD1, but this gene call is untestable without DNA. Germline V CDR1 and CDR2: KGHDR, SFDVKD. This CDR3 comprises 14 residues.

The chain couples TRBV12-3 or TRBV12-4 to TRBJ2-1; there is no DNA to check the TCRdb D call of TRBD2. The CDR3 loop spans 17 amino acids. The CDR3 sequence: CASSFAPGRAVTNEQFF.